This T cell receptor beta chain was retrieved from a study of blood T cell repertoires in COVID-19. Original methodology: Amplification from reference gene primers served as the basis for estimated nucleated cell counts. Sequencing was performed with immunoSEQ multiplex PCR; in TCRdb, only in-frame clones are kept and a portion is missing. That table is the source of V, J and clone size, and D and trimming were worked out from the DNA. The sample includes 150,000 or so clones, around 82% of them seen just once. The CDR3 is made up of 14 amino acids. Trimming cost V 0 bases and J 4 bases, with 9 bases left between them. Germline V gene sequence: CDR1 SGHTA, CDR2 FQGNSA.

This sequence was found in a human donor in a cohort sampled during active COVID-19. This chain joins TRBV7-2 and TRBJ1-2, with D possibly TRBD1 on 5 matching bases. The specimen sequenced was peripheral blood. CDR3 region: CASSLARDSYGYTF. In nucleotides, the CDR3 is TGTGCCAGCAGCTTAGCCAGGGATAGCTATGGCTACACCTTC.